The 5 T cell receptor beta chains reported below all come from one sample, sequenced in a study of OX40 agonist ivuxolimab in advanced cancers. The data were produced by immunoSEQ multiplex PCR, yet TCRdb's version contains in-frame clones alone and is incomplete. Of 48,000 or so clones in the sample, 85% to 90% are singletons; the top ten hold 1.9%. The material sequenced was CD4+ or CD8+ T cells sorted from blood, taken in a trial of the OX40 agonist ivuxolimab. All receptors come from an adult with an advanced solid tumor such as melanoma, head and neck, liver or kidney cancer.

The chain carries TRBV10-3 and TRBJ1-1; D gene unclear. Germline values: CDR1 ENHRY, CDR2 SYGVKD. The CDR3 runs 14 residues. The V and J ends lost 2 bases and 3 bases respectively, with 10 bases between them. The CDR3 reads CAISEMGGDTEAFF. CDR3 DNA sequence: TGTGCCATCAGTGAGATGGGTGGGGACACTGAAGCTTTCTTT.

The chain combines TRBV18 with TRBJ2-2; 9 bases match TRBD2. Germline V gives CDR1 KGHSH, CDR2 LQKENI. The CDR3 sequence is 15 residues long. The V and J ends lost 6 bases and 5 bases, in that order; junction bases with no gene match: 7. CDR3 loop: CASSQRGAGTGELFF. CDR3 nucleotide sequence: TGTGCCAGCTCCCAGCGGGGGGCCGGGACCGGGGAGCTGTTTTTT.

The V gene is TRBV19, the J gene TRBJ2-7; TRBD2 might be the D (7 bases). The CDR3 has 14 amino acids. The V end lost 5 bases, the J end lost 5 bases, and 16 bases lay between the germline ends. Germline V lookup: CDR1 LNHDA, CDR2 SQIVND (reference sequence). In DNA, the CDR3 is TGTGCCAGTAGTGACCCGGGGGGCCGGGACGAGCAGTACTTC. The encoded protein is CASSDPGGRDEQYF.

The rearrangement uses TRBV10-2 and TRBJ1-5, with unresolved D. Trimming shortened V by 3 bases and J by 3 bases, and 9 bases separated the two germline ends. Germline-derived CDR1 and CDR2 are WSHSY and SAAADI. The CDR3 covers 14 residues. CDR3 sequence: CASSDQKSNQPQHF. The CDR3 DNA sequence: TGCGCCAGCAGTGACCAGAAATCCAATCAGCCCCAGCATTTT.

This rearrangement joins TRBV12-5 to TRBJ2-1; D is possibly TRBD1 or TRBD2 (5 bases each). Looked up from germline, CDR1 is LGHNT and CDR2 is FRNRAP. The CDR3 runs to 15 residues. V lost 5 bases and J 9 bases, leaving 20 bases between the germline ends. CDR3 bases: TGTGCTAGTGGTATCGTATGGGGGTGGGATCTTGAGCAGTTCTTC. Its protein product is CASGIVWGWDLEQFF.